A single sample is the source of the 25 T cell receptor beta chains below, sequenced in a study of T cells in Graves' hyperthyroidism and ophthalmopathy. Amplified TCR beta CDR3 regions came from RNA transcripts. The TCR CDR3 first-round RT-PCR relied on the HTBI primer set. TCRdb fed the multiplex PCR reads into MiXCR, producing one record per CDR3 protein. Of about 640,000 distinct CDR3 sequences listed, around 20% are singletons. Material: blood. Receptors originate from a man aged 25 to 40 with Graves' ophthalmopathy.

This clonotype was observed once. This rearrangement joins TRBV4-1 to TRBJ1-4; D uncertain. Per the germline V gene, CDR1 is MGHRA and CDR2 is YSYEKL. The CDR3 totals 15 residues. V lost 0 bases and J 7 bases, leaving 12 bases between the germline ends. CDR3 loop: CASSQESRRTEKLFF. CDR3 DNA: TGCGCCAGCAGCCAAGAGTCCAGGAGAACTGAAAAACTGTTTTTT.

There are a few counts of this clonotype. This chain joins TRBV10-3 and TRBJ1-2; D remains unclear. This CDR3 comprises 12 residues. Per the germline V gene, CDR1 is ENHRY and CDR2 is SYGVKD. Trimming took 4 bases from V and 4 from J, leaving 7 bases between them. CDR3 in DNA: TGTGCCATCAGTGGTGGACCCTATGGCTACACCTTC. Residues: CAISGGPYGYTF.

The chain recombines TRBV19 with TRBJ1-2; D is unresolved. Trimming stripped 5 bases from V and 1 base from J, with 8 bases between. The germline gives CDR1 LNHDA, CDR2 SQIVND (reference sequence). The length of the CDR3 is 13 residues. Here the CDR3 reads CASSATVNYGYTF. CDR3 in DNA: TGTGCCAGTAGTGCTACGGTTAACTATGGCTACACCTTC.

This clonotype was seen at least ten times. The chain recombines TRBV7-9 with TRBJ2-3; D is ambiguous. V dropped 5 bases and J dropped 0 bases, with 12 bases sitting between them. Germline V gives CDR1 SEHNR, CDR2 FQNEAQ (reference sequence). The CDR3 is 15 residues long. CDR3 loop: CASSRSTLSTDTQYF. The DNA of the CDR3 is TGTGCCAGCAGCCGCTCGACTCTAAGCACAGATACGCAGTATTTT.

In its sample, this clonotype was seen many times. The chain carries TRBV28 and TRBJ2-1; D perhaps matches TRBD2 (6 bases). Germline V gene data show CDR1 as MDHEN and CDR2 as SYDVKM. Trimming cost V 5 bases and J 0 bases, with 11 bases left between them. This CDR3 comprises 15 residues. The CDR3 bases are TGTGCCAGCAGTCCCGGGGACTTCTCCTACAATGAGCAGTTCTTC. Amino acids: CASSPGDFSYNEQFF.

The CDR3 nucleotides read TGTGCCAGCAGCCCGTCACGGTTCGAGGTGTACTTC. Residues: CASSPSRFEVYF. The chain employs TRBV3-1 and TRBJ2-7; no reliable D call. The length of the CDR3 is 12 residues. Looked up from germline, CDR1 is LGHDT and CDR2 is YNNKEL (reference sequence). Trimming removed 4 bases from V and 12 bases from J, with 16 bases in between.

V usage is TRBV9 and J usage is TRBJ1-6; D possibly corresponds to TRBD1 (6 bases). The CDR3 is 13 residues long. V gave up 5 bases and J gave up 8 bases, with 11 bases separating them. Looked up from germline, CDR1 is SGDLS and CDR2 is YYNGEE. The CDR3 DNA reads as TGTGCCAGCAGATCGGACAGAGATTCACCCCTCCACTTT. It translates to CASRSDRDSPLHF.

This clonotype was detected a few times. The V and J genes are TRBV7-9 and TRBJ2-1; 11 nucleotides agree with TRBD1. Germline V gene sequence: CDR1 SEHNR, CDR2 FQNEAQ (reference sequence). The CDR3 spans 15 residues. V trimming: 4 bases; J trimming: 5 bases; junction bases outside the gene matches: 4. This CDR3 reads CASSSRDRGNNEQFF. The CDR3 DNA reads as TGTGCCAGCAGCTCCCGGGACAGGGGGAACAATGAGCAGTTCTTC.

In nucleotides, the CDR3 is TGCGCCAGCAGCCAACACACGCCACGGAACAGGGCCGGGGAGCTGTTTTTT. Its translation is CASSQHTPRNRAGELFF. The V and J genes are TRBV4-3 and TRBJ2-2, with D possibly matching TRBD1 (6 bases). The V gene's germline CDR1 is LGHNA and CDR2 YSLEER. The CDR3 spans 17 residues. The V end was cut by 2 bases, the J end by 6 bases, with 19 bases between.

This clonotype was detected a few times. The chain employs TRBV24-1 and TRBJ2-3; 10 bases align to TRBD2. The CDR3 totals 15 residues. From germline, CDR1 is KGHDR and CDR2 SFDVKD. The trim removed 3 bases at V and 5 bases at J, leaving 4 bases unmatched. The CDR3 region has the DNA TGTGCCACCAGTGATCCAGCGGGGGGGGAAGATACGCAGTATTTT. The encoded protein is CATSDPAGGEDTQYF.

This chain links TRBV6-4 with TRBJ2-5; TRBD2 agrees at 9 bases. The CDR3 covers 13 residues. The germline CDR1 and CDR2 sequences are MRHNA and SNTAGT. V was pared by 6 bases and J by 4 bases, with 3 bases of the junction left unmatched. DNA of the CDR3: TGTGCCAGCAGGATTAGCGGGAGAGAGACCCAGTACTTC. Residues: CASRISGRETQYF.

With respect to this clonotype: A read error may account for a junction end that differs from germline. This sequence joins TRBV7-6 and TRBJ1-5; possible D gene TRBD1, 5 bases. Germline values: CDR1 SGHVS, CDR2 FNYEAQ. This CDR3 has 12 amino acids. The CDR3, as DNA: TGTGCCAGCAGCTTAGGGCAGGGACCTTTAAATTTT. Translating it yields CASSLGQGPLNF.

As to this clonotype: This may be a read error, as it is one base from a much larger clone. This CDR3 is CASMAGGLVVEQYF. DNA for the CDR3: TGTGCCAGCATGGCGGGAGGGTTGGTCGTAGAGCAGTACTTC. This rearrangement joins TRBV28 to TRBJ2-7, with TRBD2 matching over 9 bases. The germline gives CDR1 MDHEN, CDR2 SYDVKM. The ends lost 7 bases at V and 7 bases at J; junction bases unmatched: 11. This CDR3 spans 14 amino acids.

The J gene is TRBJ1-3, the V gene TRBV7-8; no clear D gene. The V and J ends lost 5 bases and 3 bases respectively, with 14 bases between them. This CDR3 is built from 15 residues. Per the germline V gene, CDR1 is SGHVS and CDR2 is FQNEAQ. The CDR3 spells CASSQRTIFGNTIYF. CDR3 in DNA: TGTGCCAGCAGCCAAAGGACGATCTTTGGAAACACCATATATTTT. The full variable domain, its missing parts supplied by reference TRBV7-8 and TRBJ1-3, is GAGVSQSPRYKVAKRGQDVALRCDPISGHVSLFWYQQALGQGPEFLTYFQNEAQLDKSGLPSDRFFAERPEGSVSTLKIQRTQQEDSAVYLCASSQRTIFGNTIYFGEGSWLTVV.

This clonotype was found many times. The V gene is TRBV7-9, the J gene TRBJ2-7; D not resolved. Germline CDR1 reads SEHNR; CDR2 reads FQNEAQ (reference sequence). Trimming took 4 bases from V and 5 from J, leaving 15 bases between them. This CDR3 spans 14 amino acids. CDR3 residues: CASSSRGARDEQYF. DNA of the CDR3: TGTGCCAGCAGCTCACGAGGAGCCCGTGACGAGCAGTACTTC.

This chain uses TRBV27 with TRBJ2-1, with TRBD1 matching 7 bases. With V trimmed by 6 bases and J by 4 bases, 6 bases remained unmatched. Per the germline V gene, CDR1 is MNHEY and CDR2 is SMNVEV (reference sequence). The CDR3 spans 14 residues. The CDR3 sequence is CASRQGSIYNEQFF. DNA for the CDR3: TGTGCCAGCAGACAGGGGTCAATATACAATGAGCAGTTCTTC.

This clonotype has a handful of counts. The chain joins TRBV6-5 to TRBJ1-6; weak D call: TRBD1 (5 bases). Germline values: CDR1 MNHEY, CDR2 SVGAGI. V gave up 4 bases and J gave up 8 bases, with 15 bases separating them. The CDR3 covers 15 residues. The CDR3 region is CASSLTVQGYSPLHF. CDR3 DNA sequence: TGTGCCAGCAGTTTGACAGTACAAGGATATTCACCCCTCCACTTT.

This chain connects TRBV4-3 to TRBJ2-3, with 8 bases fitting TRBD2. This CDR3 comprises 16 residues. The germline CDR1 and CDR2 sequences are LGHNA and YSLEER. After removal of 1 base from V and 1 base from J, the junction contained 4 bases not matched to a gene. This CDR3 is CASSQAAGGGTDTQYF. The DNA for the CDR3 is TGCGCCAGCAGCCAAGCGGCGGGAGGCGGCACAGATACGCAGTATTTT.

This clonotype was seen a handful of times. The chain links TRBV4-3 to TRBJ2-7; 8 bases match TRBD1. Trimming removed 5 bases from V and 3 bases from J; junction bases left unmatched: 9. Germline loops: CDR1 LGHNA, CDR2 YSLEER. CDR3 size: 15 residues. The CDR3 DNA reads TGCGCCAGCAGCACCCAGACAGGGGTGTTCTACGAGCAGTACTTC. Translating it yields CASSTQTGVFYEQYF.

J is TRBJ2-3 and V is TRBV20-1, with D unresolved. This CDR3 is 15 amino acids long. Per the germline V gene, CDR1 is DFQATT and CDR2 is SNEGSKA (reference sequence). Between the trimmed V and J ends, which lost 1 base and 3 bases, there was a span of 14 bases. The CDR3: CSARGLGSWTDTQYF. The CDR3 DNA reads as TGCAGTGCTAGAGGTCTCGGATCGTGGACAGATACGCAGTATTTT.

This clonotype was counted only a few times. This rearrangement joins TRBV20-1 to TRBJ2-5, with TRBD2 matching 8 bases. Germline-derived CDR1 and CDR2 are DFQATT and SNEGSKA (reference sequence). The CDR3 is made up of 16 amino acids. With 0 bases clipped from V and 1 base from J, the junction kept 7 bases outside the gene matches. The CDR3 sequence is CSARENSGTFQETQYF. Written as DNA, the CDR3 is TGCAGTGCTAGAGAGAATAGCGGGACTTTCCAAGAGACCCAGTACTTC.

This clonotype was seen only a few times. CDR3 in DNA: TGTGCCACCAGTGCCCGGGAGTTGGAGACCCAGTACTTC. Translating gives CATSARELETQYF. This chain joins TRBV11-1 and TRBJ2-5, with D tentatively TRBD2 (6 bases). The germline V gene encodes CDR1 SGHAT and CDR2 FQDESV (reference sequence). This CDR3 comprises 13 residues. Trimming took off 10 bases at V and 5 bases at J, with 17 bases between the two ends.

This clonotype was counted many times. The V and J genes are TRBV11-1 and TRBJ2-1, with 7 bases that match TRBD1. The J segment lost 6 bases and the V segment lost 5 bases, leaving 7 bases of the junction unmatched. This CDR3 has 14 amino acids. Germline V gene sequence: CDR1 SGHAT, CDR2 FQDESV (reference sequence). This CDR3 reads CASSADRVGNEQFF. In nucleotides, the CDR3 is TGTGCCAGCAGCGCTGACAGGGTCGGCAATGAGCAGTTCTTC.

In its sample, this clonotype was seen many times. The V and J genes are TRBV18 and TRBJ2-3, with TRBD1 matching over 9 bases. CDR1 is KGHSH, CDR2 LQKENI, per germline. CDR3 length: 14 amino acids. V lost 3 bases to trimming and J lost 6 bases; unmatched junction nucleotides: 4. In DNA form, the CDR3 reads TGTGCCAGCTCACCCCTCGGGACAGGGGATACGCAGTATTTT. Protein sequence: CASSPLGTGDTQYF.

The rearrangement uses TRBV14 and TRBJ2-1; weak D call: TRBD1 (6 bases). V dropped 10 bases and J dropped 8 bases, with 18 bases sitting between them. This CDR3 comprises 13 residues. In germline, CDR1 is SGHDN, CDR2 FVKESK. CDR3 bases: TGTGCCACCGGGACGCAGGGGAGAGATGAGCAGTTCTTC. Protein sequence: CATGTQGRDEQFF.